Listed below are T cell receptor beta chains from one sample, sequenced in a study of regulatory T cells in long-lasting Graves disease. Each CDR3 protein is one row after TCRdb ran MiXCR on the multiplex PCR reads. The sample contains 250,000 to 400,000 distinct CDR3 sequences, over 15% of which appear only once. The sample in question was peripheral blood mononuclear cells (PBMCs), obtained at new diagnosis, from a patient treated with antithyroid drugs. The source of these receptors is a female donor with Graves disease. Each CDR3 is given with its conserved first and last residue. Each record gives: D gene, J gene, V gene, clone size, CDR3 protein, CDR3 DNA. The D gene is left open where the match is weak. The size entry is marked missing in some rows and otherwise reads once, few, many or a size class.

>-|TRBJ2-5|TRBV4-1|-
CASSQGGREYETQYF
TGCGCCAGCAGCCAAGGGGGCAGGGAGTACGAGACCCAGTACTTC
>-|TRBJ2-3|TRBV27|few
CASRPATGSTDTQYF
TGTGCCAGCAGACCCGCGACGGGAAGCACAGATACGCAGTATTTT
>TRBD1|TRBJ2-4|TRBV30|-
CAWSWQGVVYF
TGTGCCTGGAGTTGGCAGGGGGTAGTGTACTTC
>-|TRBJ2-3|TRBV19|-
CASSMSGSRINQPQYF
TGTGCCAGTAGTATGTCAGGGTCCCGAATCAATCAGCCCCAGTATTTT
>TRBD2|TRBJ2-5|TRBV9|-
CASSQDRRGSGRSETQYF
TGTGCCAGCAGCCAAGATCGAAGGGGTAGCGGGAGGAGCGAGACCCAGTACTTC
>-|TRBJ1-2|TRBV11-2|many
CASSPARVNYGYTF
TGTGCCAGCAGCCCAGCCCGAGTTAACTATGGCTACACCTTC
>TRBD1|TRBJ2-7|TRBV30|-
CAWSEGQPIYEQYF
TGTGCCTGGAGCGAGGGACAGCCGATCTACGAGCAGTACTTC
>-|TRBJ2-7|TRBV7-2|few
CASSLKGSSYEQCF
TGTGCCAGCAGCTTAAAAGGGAGCTCCTACGAGCAGTGCTTC
>-|TRBJ1-1|TRBV11-3|many
CASSLGYGSDTEAFF
TGTGCCAGCAGCTTGGGGTATGGGTCGGACACTGAAGCTTTCTTT
>-|TRBJ2-2|TRBV11-2|many
CASSLPSPREGAGELFF
TGTGCCAGCAGCTTACCCTCCCCAAGGGAGGGGGCCGGGGAGCTGTTTTTT
>-|TRBJ1-1|TRBV5-4|-
CASGLRENTEAFF
TGTGCCAGCGGCTTGCGAGAGAACACTGAAGCTTTCTTT
>TRBD2|TRBJ2-3|TRBV7-9|few
CASSPPLAGGRPDTQYF
TGTGCCAGCAGCCCACCGTTAGCGGGGGGTCGTCCAGATACGCAGTATTTT
>-|TRBJ2-2|TRBV9|many
CASSVGHRTGELFF
TGTGCCAGCAGCGTGGGACACCGCACCGGGGAGCTGTTTTTT
>-|TRBJ2-2|TRBV24-1|many
CATSDWAHPGGELFF
TGTGCCACCAGTGATTGGGCTCACCCGGGCGGGGAGCTGTTTTTT
>-|TRBJ2-7|TRBV20-1|many
CSAAPGAYEQYF
TGCAGTGCCGCCCCAGGGGCCTACGAGCAGTACTTC
>TRBD2|TRBJ2-2|TRBV28|many
CASTTAAGGDTGELFF
TGTGCCAGCACGACGGCAGCGGGAGGGGACACCGGGGAGCTGTTTTTT
>-|TRBJ2-2|TRBV6-2/TRBV6-3|-
CASSEGQDGELFF
TGTGCCAGCAGTGAAGGGCAGGACGGGGAGCTGTTTTTT
>TRBD2|TRBJ2-1|TRBV28|many
CASSPGLAGVNEQFF
TGTGCCAGCAGTCCCGGACTAGCGGGAGTTAATGAGCAGTTCTTC
>-|TRBJ2-1|TRBV28|many
CASMPGGTYNEQFF
TGTGCCAGCATGCCAGGGGGGACCTACAATGAGCAGTTCTTC
>-|TRBJ2-7|TRBV25-1|many
CASSEGQIGEQYF
TGTGCCAGCAGTGAGGGTCAGATTGGTGAGCAGTACTTC
>-|TRBJ1-4|TRBV11-2|many
CASSFYWGEKLFF
TGTGCCAGCAGCTTTTACTGGGGTGAAAAACTGTTTTTT
>TRBD1|TRBJ1-1|TRBV20-1|-
CSARQGTANTEAFF
TGCAGTGCTAGACAAGGGACAGCGAACACTGAAGCTTTCTTT
>TRBD2|TRBJ2-5|TRBV12-3/TRBV12-4|many
CASSLAGYQETQYF
TGTGCCAGCAGCCTAGCGGGGTACCAAGAGACCCAGTACTTC
>-|TRBJ1-1|TRBV5-1|many
CASSSKQGLNTEAFF
TGTGCCAGCAGCTCGAAACAGGGACTTAACACTGAAGCTTTCTTT
>-|TRBJ1-1|TRBV5-4|-
CASSLSATEAFF
TGTGCCAGCAGCTTAAGTGCCACTGAAGCTTTCTTT
>TRBD1|TRBJ1-1|TRBV11-3|many
CASSVRDRGQNTEAFF
TGTGCCAGCAGCGTCCGGGACAGGGGGCAAAACACTGAAGCTTTCTTT
>TRBD2|TRBJ2-7|TRBV10-3|many
CAIRGGRGEQYF
TGTGCCATCCGGGGAGGGCGAGGGGAGCAGTACTTC
>-|TRBJ2-6|TRBV3-1|few
CASSLWTGANVLTF
TGTGCCAGCAGCCTATGGACTGGGGCCAACGTCCTGACTTTC
>-|TRBJ2-4|TRBV20-1|many
CSARNRGGGNIQYF
TGCAGTGCTAGGAACAGGGGAGGTGGAAACATTCAGTACTTC
>TRBD1|TRBJ2-1|TRBV5-5|many
CASSLGDRVWLGSSYNEQFF
TGTGCCAGCAGCTTGGGGGACAGGGTCTGGCTAGGGAGCTCCTACAATGAGCAGTTCTTC
>-|TRBJ2-5|TRBV28|-
CASSFFGEMKETQYF
TGTGCCAGCAGCTTTTTTGGGGAAATGAAAGAGACCCAGTACTTC
>-|TRBJ1-4|TRBV2|many
CASSETGATNEKLFF
TGTGCCAGCAGTGAGACGGGAGCAACTAATGAAAAACTGTTTTTT
>TRBD2|TRBJ2-3|TRBV10-3|-
CAISPLAGGPSTDTQYF
TGTGCCATCAGCCCCTTGGCGGGAGGGCCGAGCACAGATACGCAGTATTTT
>-|TRBJ1-4|TRBV24-1|many
CATSDLASATNEKLFF
TGTGCCACCAGTGATTTAGCGTCAGCAACTAATGAAAAACTGTTTTTT
>TRBD1|TRBJ2-6|TRBV20-1|few
CSASSGGNSGANVLTF
TGCAGTGCTAGTTCAGGGGGAAACTCTGGGGCCAACGTCCTGACTTTC
>TRBD1|TRBJ2-2|TRBV3-1|many
CASSRTGGRSTGELFF
TGTGCCAGCAGCCGAACAGGGGGCAGGAGCACCGGGGAGCTGTTTTTT
>TRBD1|TRBJ2-7|TRBV6-1|many
CASSGHLGQGPYEQYF
TGTGCCAGCAGCGGCCATCTGGGACAGGGGCCCTACGAGCAGTACTTC
>-|TRBJ2-5|TRBV13|-
CASSRGGREETQYF
TGCGCCAGCAGCCGAGGTGGCAGGGAGGAGACCCAGTACTTC
>-|TRBJ2-3|TRBV7-9|-
CASSFQTLGDTQYF
TGTGCCAGCAGCTTCCAGACCCTTGGAGATACGCAGTATTTT
>-|TRBJ2-1|TRBV29-1|few
CSVDELNEQFF
TGCAGCGTTGATGAGCTCAATGAGCAGTTCTTC
>-|TRBJ1-5|TRBV27|-
CASSLSWALHGEPQHF
TGTGCCAGCAGTTTATCTTGGGCTCTACACGGGGAGCCCCAGCATTTT
>-|TRBJ2-5|TRBV20-1|many
CSASSGGSETQYF
TGCAGTGCTAGCTCAGGGGGGTCAGAGACCCAGTACTTC
>TRBD2|TRBJ2-7|TRBV6-2/TRBV6-3|-
CASHSTSGSYEQYF
TGTGCCAGCCACTCGACTAGCGGCTCCTACGAGCAGTACTTC
>-|TRBJ1-4|TRBV28|many
CASSLAPATNEKLFF
TGTGCCAGCAGTTTGGCACCAGCAACTAATGAAAAACTGTTTTTT
>-|TRBJ2-5|TRBV3-1|many
CASSHLQETQYF
TGTGCCAGCAGCCACCTTCAAGAGACCCAGTACTTC
>-|TRBJ1-4|TRBV28|many
CASTPWRPGQEEKLFF
TGTGCCAGCACTCCATGGCGTCCAGGCCAAGAAGAAAAACTGTTTTTT
>TRBD2|TRBJ2-5|TRBV19|-
CASSIDRGVMETQYF
TGTGCCAGTAGTATAGATCGGGGGGTGATGGAGACCCAGTACTTC
>TRBD1|TRBJ2-1|TRBV7-9|-
CASSGQGYTNEQFF
TGTGCCAGCAGTGGACAGGGATACACCAATGAGCAGTTCTTC
>-|TRBJ1-1|TRBV6-2/TRBV6-3|many
CASRIEVYTEAFF
TGTGCCAGCAGAATTGAGGTTTACACTGAAGCTTTCTTT
>-|TRBJ1-4|TRBV28|many
CASSPTGGRANEKLFF
TGTGCCAGCAGTCCCACCGGGGGCAGGGCTAATGAAAAACTGTTTTTT
>TRBD2|TRBJ2-1|TRBV2|many
CASSHLGVAGSNEQFF
TGTGCCAGCAGTCACCTGGGGGTAGCGGGAAGCAATGAGCAGTTCTTC
>-|TRBJ2-2|TRBV27|many
CASSLVQGELFF
TGTGCCAGCAGTTTGGTGCAGGGGGAGCTGTTTTTT
>-|TRBJ2-1|TRBV6-5|-
CASSYSYFYSSYNEQFF
TGTGCCAGCAGTTACTCGTACTTCTACAGCTCCTACAATGAGCAGTTCTTC
>-|TRBJ1-4|TRBV12-3/TRBV12-4|-
CASSSLGATNEKLFF
TGTGCCAGCAGTTCCCTGGGGGCCACTAATGAAAAACTGTTTTTT
>-|TRBJ1-6|TRBV4-1|many
CASSQADRRLNSPLHF
TGCGCCAGCAGCCAAGCAGACAGGCGACTTAATTCACCCCTCCACTTT
>TRBD2|TRBJ2-1|TRBV5-6|many
CASSLAGTGGNEQFF
TGTGCCAGCAGCTTGGCCGGGACCGGGGGGAATGAGCAGTTCTTC
>-|TRBJ2-7|TRBV11-3|few
CASRPSGGTGYEQYF
TGTGCCAGCAGACCGTCGGGGGGGACAGGGTACGAGCAGTACTTC
>TRBD1|TRBJ1-5|TRBV20-1|many
CSARDPGQDNQPQHF
TGCAGTGCTAGAGATCCGGGACAGGACAATCAGCCCCAGCATTTT
>-|TRBJ2-5|TRBV3-1|-
CASSVRGLQTQYF
TGTGCCAGCAGCGTCCGGGGCCTTCAGACCCAGTACTTC